The rows below give T cell receptor beta chains drawn from one sample of a study of OX40 agonist ivuxolimab in advanced cancers. Method: immunoSEQ multiplex PCR; TCRdb's copy keeps in-frame clones and lacks some. Of 55,000 to 75,000 clones in the sample, roughly four fifths were seen once. The sample consisted of CD4+ or CD8+ T cells sorted from blood, taken in a trial of the OX40 agonist ivuxolimab. All receptors come from an adult with an advanced solid tumor such as melanoma, head and neck, liver or kidney cancer. The CDR3 runs from the conserved cysteine through the conserved F or W. The order of the fields is CDR3 DNA, CDR3 protein, V gene, clone size, D gene, J gene. The D gene is left open where the match is weak. Clone size is shown for a subset of rows, as once, few, many or a class of expanded clone.

CDR3 DNA: TGTGCCAGCAGCAACTTAGCGGTACAAGAGACCCAGTACTTC; CDR3 protein: CASSNLAVQETQYF; V gene: TRBV9; clone size: -; D gene: -; J gene: TRBJ2-5
CDR3 DNA: TGTGCCAGTAGTATCCCCAGGGGGCTGGTGGGCACCGGGGAGCTGTTTTTT; CDR3 protein: CASSIPRGLVGTGELFF; V gene: TRBV19; clone size: -; D gene: TRBD1; J gene: TRBJ2-2
CDR3 DNA: TGTGCCAGTAGGGCAGGACCCATGTTGAATTCACCCCTCCACTTT; CDR3 protein: CASRAGPMLNSPLHF; V gene: TRBV19; clone size: few; D gene: -; J gene: TRBJ1-6
CDR3 DNA: TGCGCCAGCAGCTTGAGCGACACGAAGAACACTGAAGCTTTCTTT; CDR3 protein: CASSLSDTKNTEAFF; V gene: TRBV5-1; clone size: -; D gene: -; J gene: TRBJ1-1
CDR3 DNA: TGTGCCAGCTCACCACTTGGGACTAGGGGGAACATTCAGTACTTC; CDR3 protein: CASSPLGTRGNIQYF; V gene: TRBV18; clone size: -; D gene: TRBD2; J gene: TRBJ2-4
CDR3 DNA: TGTGCCATCAGCGGACAGAGCAATCAGCCCCAGCATTTT; CDR3 protein: CAISGQSNQPQHF; V gene: TRBV10-3; clone size: -; D gene: -; J gene: TRBJ1-5
CDR3 DNA: TGTGCCAGCAGGTTAAGGGGTCGGCCCTATGGCTACACCTTC; CDR3 protein: CASRLRGRPYGYTF; V gene: TRBV13; clone size: once; D gene: -; J gene: TRBJ1-2
CDR3 DNA: TGTGCCAGCAGTTTCACAGGGGACGGCTACACCTTC; CDR3 protein: CASSFTGDGYTF; V gene: TRBV27; clone size: few; D gene: TRBD1; J gene: TRBJ1-2
CDR3 DNA: TGTGCCAGCAGTGAAGAAGGGAGAAAGGTGAACGGCTACACCTTC; CDR3 protein: CASSEEGRKVNGYTF; V gene: TRBV25-1; clone size: -; D gene: -; J gene: TRBJ1-2
CDR3 DNA: TGTGCCAGCAGCTTAGGGCCTGTGAAGGAGGGCTACACCTTC; CDR3 protein: CASSLGPVKEGYTF; V gene: TRBV7-9; clone size: -; D gene: -; J gene: TRBJ1-2
CDR3 DNA: TGTGCCAGCAGGGGCTACCGGGAAGAGTTGTTCTTC; CDR3 protein: CASRGYREELFF; V gene: TRBV2; clone size: -; D gene: -; J gene: TRBJ2-1
CDR3 DNA: TGCAGCGCCGGCGGACTAGCGGGGGGAGATACGCAGTATTTT; CDR3 protein: CSAGGLAGGDTQYF; V gene: TRBV29-1; clone size: -; D gene: TRBD2; J gene: TRBJ2-3
CDR3 DNA: TGTGCCTGGAGTGTACGGACAGGGGTAAACAATGAGCAGTTCTTC; CDR3 protein: CAWSVRTGVNNEQFF; V gene: TRBV30; clone size: few; D gene: TRBD1; J gene: TRBJ2-1
CDR3 DNA: TGTGCCAGCTCACCGGGACTAGCGGGATCGGAAGAGACCCAGTACTTC; CDR3 protein: CASSPGLAGSEETQYF; V gene: TRBV18; clone size: -; D gene: TRBD2; J gene: TRBJ2-5
CDR3 DNA: TGTGCCAGCAGGAGTACTAGCGGACACTACGAGCAGTACTTC; CDR3 protein: CASRSTSGHYEQYF; V gene: TRBV27; clone size: -; D gene: TRBD2; J gene: TRBJ2-7
CDR3 DNA: TGTGCCAGCAGCCCGAGCCTTAGCGGGACGCCCAATGAGCAGTTCTTC; CDR3 protein: CASSPSLSGTPNEQFF; V gene: TRBV4-2; clone size: -; D gene: TRBD2; J gene: TRBJ2-1
CDR3 DNA: TGTGCCAGCAGCCGGCGGGAGACAGATACGCAGTATTTT; CDR3 protein: CASSRRETDTQYF; V gene: TRBV6-6; clone size: -; D gene: TRBD2; J gene: TRBJ2-3
CDR3 DNA: TGTGCCAGTGAGACCGGGACAGGGGGCTTTGGAAACACCATATATTTT; CDR3 protein: CASETGTGGFGNTIYF; V gene: TRBV19; clone size: -; D gene: TRBD1; J gene: TRBJ1-3
CDR3 DNA: TGTGCCAGCAGCTTACTTAGCAGAGGAAACACCGGGGAGCTGTTTTTT; CDR3 protein: CASSLLSRGNTGELFF; V gene: TRBV7-8; clone size: -; D gene: -; J gene: TRBJ2-2
CDR3 DNA: TGTGCCAGCAGTTACTCGCGGGGGGGGTCGCTCACTGAAGCTTTCTTT; CDR3 protein: CASSYSRGGSLTEAFF; V gene: TRBV6-5; clone size: -; D gene: -; J gene: TRBJ1-1